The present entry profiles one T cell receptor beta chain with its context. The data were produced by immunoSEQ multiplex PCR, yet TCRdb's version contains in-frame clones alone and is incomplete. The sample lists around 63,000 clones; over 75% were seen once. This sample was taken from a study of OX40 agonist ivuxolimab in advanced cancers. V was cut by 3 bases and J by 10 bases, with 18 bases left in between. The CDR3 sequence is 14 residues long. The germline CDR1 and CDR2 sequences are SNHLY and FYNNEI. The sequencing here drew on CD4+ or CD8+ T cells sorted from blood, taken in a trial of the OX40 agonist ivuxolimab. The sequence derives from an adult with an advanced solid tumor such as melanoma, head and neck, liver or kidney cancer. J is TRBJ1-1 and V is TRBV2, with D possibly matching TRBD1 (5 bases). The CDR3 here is CASSDRQPYFVAFF. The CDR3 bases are TGTGCCAGCAGTGACAGACAGCCCTACTTTGTAGCTTTCTTT.